This is a list of T cell receptor beta chains from one sample in a study of response to subunit inactivated influenza vaccine. TCRdb independently ran MiXCR on the RT-PCR reads; one entry per CDR3 protein. The sample comprises roughly 630,000 distinct CDR3 sequences, 14% of which are singletons, and roughly 7.6% rests with the top ten. Here the sequenced sample was PBMCs from blood, taken less than 15 days before vaccination. The receptors here all came from a man aged 50-59 years who received an inactivated influenza vaccine. CDR3s include the opening cysteine and the closing phenylalanine or tryptophan. D genes are given only for firm matches. Only part of the rows carry a size: once, few, many, or a class if the clone is expanded.

few | TRBD1 | TRBJ1-5 | TRBV28 | TGTGCCACCAAACCCCCGACAGGGGGAAAGCCCCAGCATTTT | CATKPPTGGKPQHF
few | - | TRBJ2-3 | TRBV2 | TGTGCCAGCAGTGAAGTGCTCAAGCCTGGCACAGATACGCAGTATTTT | CASSEVLKPGTDTQYF
few | TRBD1 | TRBJ2-7 | TRBV10-3 | TGTGCCATCAGTGAGTGGGGACAGGGAGACGAGCAGTACTTC | CAISEWGQGDEQYF
once | TRBD1 | TRBJ2-3 | TRBV7-6 | TGTGCCAGCAGCTTAGTGTTGACAGGGCCCACTTCCACAGATACGCAGTATTTT | CASSLVLTGPTSTDTQYF
few | TRBD2 | TRBJ2-7 | TRBV5-1 | TGCGCCAGCAGCTACGGCGGGACTAGCGACGAGCAGTACTTC | CASSYGGTSDEQYF
- | - | TRBJ2-5 | TRBV20-1 | TGCAGTGCTAACCCCGGACGACAAGAGACCCAGTACTTC | CSANPGRQETQYF
- | TRBD1 | TRBJ1-5 | TRBV28 | TGTGCCAGCAGACCGGACAGGGCCCTCGACCAGCCCCAGCATTTT | CASRPDRALDQPQHF
few | TRBD1 | TRBJ2-3 | TRBV20-1 | TGCAGTGCTAGAACAGGGGCCGGAGATACGCAGTATTTT | CSARTGAGDTQYF
few | - | TRBJ1-1 | TRBV7-9 | TGTGCCAGCAGCTTATGGGGCCGGGGGCCGAACACTGAAGCTTTCTTT | CASSLWGRGPNTEAFF
- | - | TRBJ1-2 | TRBV11-2 | TGTGCCAGCAGCTTAGGCGGGGGGAGACAGGACCCCCACTATGGCTACACCTTC | CASSLGGGRQDPHYGYTF